This TCR beta chain was sequenced for a study of primary melanoma T cells and metastatic recurrence (dated by TCRdb to 2020 to 2021). The study in broad terms: A total of approximately 200 primary melanomas made up the cohort, all of stage T2 to T4 and more than 1 mm thick. The sequencing-derived T-cell fraction was compared with histopathological grading of tumor-infiltrating lymphocytes. Whether patient outcome could be predicted by T-cell fraction and T-cell repertoire clonality in primary melanoma tumors was the question this study put to the test. Progression-free survival was the clinical outcome compared against the T-cell fraction measured by TCR beta sequencing. Overall study results and their limits: A T-cell fraction greater than 20% appeared to be protective whatever the ulceration status, mitotic rate or nodal disease. An effective T-cell-mediated antitumor response in primary melanoma was framed by the authors only as a suggestion, not a demonstrated mechanism. Compared with adding any other histopathological variable to tumor thickness, adding T-cell fraction reportedly produced a bigger improvement in progression-free survival prediction. Tumor T-cell fraction was reported to predict progression-free survival independently of thickness, ulceration, mitotic rate and age.

Library generation was performed with the immunoSEQ multiplex PCR assay. Primary melanoma tumor tissue was subjected to high-throughput sequencing of the T-cell receptor beta chain. The authors' pipeline ran thus. TCRB CDR3 sharing between samples and the distribution of insertions and deletions were included in the repertoire analyses. A gradient-boosted model ranked the predictive value of the T-cell fraction against histopathological variables. What TCRdb holds here is the immuneACCESS table cut down to in-frame rearrangements. Part of the clones is not present; checked against another copy, under half of the missing clones reflect an unresolved V gene, and the others are unexplained. V and J calls plus clone size are reproduced from that table; the DNA served to infer D and trimming. In this sample the table shows about 440 clones, 79% of which occur a single time. Approximately 8.2% of the sample goes to the ten largest clones.

Trimming takes 6 bases off V and 4 bases off J; junction bases not matched to a gene: 13. The CDR3 runs 17 residues from the cysteine to the phenylalanine. Here the CDR3 DNA is all that survives: 51 bases in frame from base 1. Notes on this clone: Its antigen target is currently unknown. One base away there is no much larger clone; base qualities are not given.

Each patient's primary melanoma had been surgically resected and was viewed as potentially curable, though still at risk of metastatic recurrence. This receptor was obtained from a human donor with melanoma. Recombination connected TRBV23-1 to TRBJ2-2, and TRBD2 aligns with 8 junction nucleotides. TRBV23-1 is flagged as an ORF with uncertain function. The sequenced material came from melanoma tumor tissue. In nucleotide form, the sequence is TGCGCCAGCAGCCAAGATCCCGGGGGGGCGGTCACCGGGGAGCTGTTTTTT. Protein translation: CASSQDPGGAVTGELFF.